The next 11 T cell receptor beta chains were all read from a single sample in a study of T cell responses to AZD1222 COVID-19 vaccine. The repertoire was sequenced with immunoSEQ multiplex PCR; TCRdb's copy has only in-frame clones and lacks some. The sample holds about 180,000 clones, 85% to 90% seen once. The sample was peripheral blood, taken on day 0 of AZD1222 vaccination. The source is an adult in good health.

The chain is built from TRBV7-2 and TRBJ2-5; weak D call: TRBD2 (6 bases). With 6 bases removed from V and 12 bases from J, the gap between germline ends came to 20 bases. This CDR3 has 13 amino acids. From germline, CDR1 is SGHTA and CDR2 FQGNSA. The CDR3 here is CASSQYGGDLEYF. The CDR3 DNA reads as TGTGCCAGCAGTCAATATGGAGGGGACCTGGAGTACTTC.

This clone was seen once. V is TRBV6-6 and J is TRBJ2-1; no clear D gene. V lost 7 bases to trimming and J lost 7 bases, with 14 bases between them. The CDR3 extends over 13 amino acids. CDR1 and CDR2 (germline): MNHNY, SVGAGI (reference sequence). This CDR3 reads CASTAGRPNEQFF. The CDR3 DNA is TGTGCCAGCACCGCCGGCCGCCCGAATGAGCAGTTCTTC.

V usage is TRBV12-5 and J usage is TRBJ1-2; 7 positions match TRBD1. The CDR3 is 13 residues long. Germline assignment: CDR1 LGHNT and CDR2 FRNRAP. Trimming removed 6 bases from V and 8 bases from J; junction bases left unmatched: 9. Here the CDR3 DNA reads TGTGCTAGTGGGCCAAGACAGGGTGGCGGCTACACCTTC. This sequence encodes CASGPRQGGGYTF.

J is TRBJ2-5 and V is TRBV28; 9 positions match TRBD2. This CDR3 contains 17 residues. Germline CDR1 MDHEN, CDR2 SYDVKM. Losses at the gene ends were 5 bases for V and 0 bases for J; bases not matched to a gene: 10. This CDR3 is CASSPRTSESYQETQYF. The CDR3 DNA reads TGTGCCAGCAGTCCCAGGACTAGCGAGTCGTACCAAGAGACCCAGTACTTC.

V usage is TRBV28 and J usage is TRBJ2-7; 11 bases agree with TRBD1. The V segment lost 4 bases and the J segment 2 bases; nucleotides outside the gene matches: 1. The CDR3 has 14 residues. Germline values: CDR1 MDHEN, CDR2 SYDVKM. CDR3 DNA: TGTGCCAGCAGTTCGGGACAGGGGGCCTACGAGCAGTACTTC. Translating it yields CASSSGQGAYEQYF.

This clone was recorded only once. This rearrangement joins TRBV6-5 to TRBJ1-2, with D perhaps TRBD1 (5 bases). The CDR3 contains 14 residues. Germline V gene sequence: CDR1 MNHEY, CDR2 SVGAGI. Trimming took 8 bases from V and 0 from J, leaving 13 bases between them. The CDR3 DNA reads TGTGCCAGCCCGGGGGTAGGAGCTAACTATGGCTACACCTTC. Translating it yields CASPGVGANYGYTF.

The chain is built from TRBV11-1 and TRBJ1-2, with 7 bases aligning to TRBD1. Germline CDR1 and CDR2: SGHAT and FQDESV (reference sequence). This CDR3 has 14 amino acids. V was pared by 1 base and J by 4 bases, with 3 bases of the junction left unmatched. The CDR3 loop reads CASSLGDSVYGYTF. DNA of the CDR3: TGTGCCAGCAGCTTAGGGGACAGTGTCTATGGCTACACCTTC.

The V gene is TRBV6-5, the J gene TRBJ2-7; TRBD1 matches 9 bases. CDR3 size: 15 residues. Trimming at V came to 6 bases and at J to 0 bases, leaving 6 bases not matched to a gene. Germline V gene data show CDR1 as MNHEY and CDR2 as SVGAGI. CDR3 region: CASRDPGQGSYEQYF. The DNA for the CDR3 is TGTGCCAGCAGAGACCCGGGACAGGGCTCCTACGAGCAGTACTTC.

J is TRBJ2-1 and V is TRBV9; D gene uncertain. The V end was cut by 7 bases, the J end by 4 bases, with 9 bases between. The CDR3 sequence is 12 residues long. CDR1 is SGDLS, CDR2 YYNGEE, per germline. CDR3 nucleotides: TGTGCCAGCGGGTTGATTTACAATGAGCAGTTCTTC. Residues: CASGLIYNEQFF.

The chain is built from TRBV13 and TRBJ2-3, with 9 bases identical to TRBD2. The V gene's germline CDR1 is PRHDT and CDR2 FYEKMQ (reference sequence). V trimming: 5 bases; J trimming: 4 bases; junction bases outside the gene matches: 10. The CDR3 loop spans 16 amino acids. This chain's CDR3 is CASSPAVREGPDTQYF. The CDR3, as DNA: TGTGCCAGCAGCCCCGCTGTGCGGGAGGGACCAGATACGCAGTATTTT.

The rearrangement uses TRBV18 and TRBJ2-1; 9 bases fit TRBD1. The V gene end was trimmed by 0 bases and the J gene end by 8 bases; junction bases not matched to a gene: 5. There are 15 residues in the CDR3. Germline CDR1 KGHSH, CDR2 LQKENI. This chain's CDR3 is CASSPPGQGNDEQFF. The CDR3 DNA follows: TGTGCCAGCTCACCACCGGGACAGGGTAACGATGAGCAGTTCTTC.